This is a list of T cell receptor beta chains from one sample in a study of response to subunit inactivated influenza vaccine. In TCRdb, the RT-PCR reads were re-called with MiXCR into one record per CDR3 protein. The sample has 550,000 to 600,000 distinct CDR3 sequences, roughly 12% seen once. Sample: PBMCs from blood, taken on the day of vaccination. These receptor sequences come from a man between 45 and 60 years old who received an inactivated influenza vaccine. The CDR3 runs from the conserved cysteine through the conserved F or W. Fields, in order: clone size, D gene, V gene, J gene, CDR3 DNA, CDR3 protein. The D gene is left open where the match is weak. The size entry is marked missing in some rows and otherwise reads once, few, many or a size class.

-,-,TRBV11-2,TRBJ2-7,TGTGCCAGCAGCTTAGATCGGGACCAGCGGTGGGAGCAGTACTTC,CASSLDRDQRWEQYF
few,TRBD1,TRBV4-2,TRBJ2-7,TGTGCCAGCAGCCGGGACAGGGGAATGATCTACGAGCAGTACTTC,CASSRDRGMIYEQYF
-,TRBD1,TRBV5-6,TRBJ2-5,TGTGCCAGCAGGGAAGGACAGGGAGGACAAGAGACCCAGTACTTC,CASREGQGGQETQYF
-,TRBD1,TRBV12-3/TRBV12-4,TRBJ1-4,TGTGCCAGCAGTGACAGGGGGCGCTTGGAAAAACTGTTTTTT,CASSDRGRLEKLFF
few,-,TRBV5-1,TRBJ2-5,TGCGCCAGCAGCTTGCAGGGCCCGCAAGAGACCCAGTACTTC,CASSLQGPQETQYF
-,-,TRBV5-6,TRBJ1-1,TGTGCCAGCAGCTTGGTTCAGGGGCGCGATACTGAAGCTTTCTTT,CASSLVQGRDTEAFF
-,-,TRBV19,TRBJ2-5,TGTGCCAGTAGTATCGGACGCGGGGAGACCCAGTACTTC,CASSIGRGETQYF
few,-,TRBV7-2,TRBJ2-5,TGTGCCAGCAGCCCCAACAGGGAGACCCAGTACTTC,CASSPNRETQYF
-,-,TRBV4-2,TRBJ2-5,TGTGCCAGCAGCCAAGAGAAGACAGGCCGGGAGACCCAGTACTTC,CASSQEKTGRETQYF
many,TRBD2,TRBV11-2,TRBJ2-1,TGTGCCAGCAGCTTCGGGACTAGCGGGAGAAGGCTTGGAAATGAGCAGTTCTTC,CASSFGTSGRRLGNEQFF
few,-,TRBV3-1,TRBJ2-1,TGTGCCAGCAGCCAAGAATTACGGGGGGCGCTGACATCCTACAATGAGCAGTTCTTC,CASSQELRGALTSYNEQFF
few,TRBD2,TRBV4-2,TRBJ2-3,TGTGCCAGCAGCCAACCGGGGCTAGCGGGAGAGACAGATACGCAGTATTTT,CASSQPGLAGETDTQYF
few,-,TRBV29-1,TRBJ1-1,TGCAGCGTGTCGACACGCCACTCCATGAACACTGAAGCTTTCTTT,CSVSTRHSMNTEAFF
few,-,TRBV4-1,TRBJ2-5,TGCGCCAGCAGCCAAGTCAGGGGAGCGGGCGAAGAGACCCAGTACTTC,CASSQVRGAGEETQYF
-,TRBD2,TRBV7-6,TRBJ2-5,TGTGCCAGCAGCTTAGGCCCCTTAACTAGCGGGGCCCAAGAGACCCAGTACTTC,CASSLGPLTSGAQETQYF
-,TRBD1,TRBV12-3/TRBV12-4,TRBJ1-3,TGTGCCAGCAGGGACAGGGGGCCGGGAAACACCATATATTTT,CASRDRGPGNTIYF
-,-,TRBV12-3/TRBV12-4,TRBJ2-2,TGTGCCAGCAGCCGGGCAAACGGGGAGCTGTTTTTT,CASSRANGELFF
few,TRBD1,TRBV4-2,TRBJ1-5,TGTGCCAGCAGCCAACAGACAGGGACTTATAGCAATCAGCCCCAGCATTTT,CASSQQTGTYSNQPQHF
few,TRBD1,TRBV5-1,TRBJ1-6,TGCGCCAGCAGCTTGGAGGCGGGACAGGGTAACTCACCCCTCCACTTT,CASSLEAGQGNSPLHF
-,TRBD1,TRBV5-1,TRBJ2-7,TGCGCCAGCAGCTTCAGGACAGGGTCCGACGAGCAGTACTTC,CASSFRTGSDEQYF
-,-,TRBV12-3/TRBV12-4,TRBJ2-2,TGTGCCAGCAGTTTCGACCCTCAAACCAACACCGGGGAGCTGTTTTTT,CASSFDPQTNTGELFF
few,-,TRBV11-2,TRBJ2-4,TGTGCCAGCAGCTTTCGGGGAGTAGCCAAAAACATTCAGTACTTC,CASSFRGVAKNIQYF
-,TRBD1,TRBV28,TRBJ2-2,TGTGCCAGCAGTTTAGAGGGGGCGCCCACCGGGGAGCTGTTTTTT,CASSLEGAPTGELFF
few,TRBD1,TRBV29-1,TRBJ1-1,TGCAGCGTTGGCCGTTCCGGGACAGCCCTTGAAGCTTTCTTT,CSVGRSGTALEAFF
-,-,TRBV7-2,TRBJ1-5,TGTGCCAGCAGCTCAATCGGGGGATATCAGCCCCAGCATTTT,CASSSIGGYQPQHF
-,-,TRBV29-1,TRBJ1-1,TGCAGCGTTGAAACCGGGGGAGGGAGAAACACTGAAGCTTTCTTT,CSVETGGGRNTEAFF
many,-,TRBV12-3/TRBV12-4,TRBJ2-7,TGTGCCAGCAGCTTCGGACCCTACGAGCAGTACTTC,CASSFGPYEQYF
many,TRBD2,TRBV6-2/TRBV6-3,TRBJ2-2,TGTGCCAGCAGTCAATTCGCTAGCGGGGGTCCCACCGGGGAGCTGTTTTTT,CASSQFASGGPTGELFF
-,TRBD1,TRBV28,TRBJ1-4,TGTGCCAGCAGCCCGCTTCCCAGGGGGATTGGGGAGGAAAAACTGTTTTTT,CASSPLPRGIGEEKLFF
-,TRBD2,TRBV7-9,TRBJ2-1,TGTGCCAGCGGACTAGCGGGGGAAAGAGAGCAGTTCTTC,CASGLAGEREQFF
-,TRBD2,TRBV5-1,TRBJ2-1,TGCGCCAGCAGCTTGACTAGCGGGAGGGCCAATTACAATGAGCAGTTCTTC,CASSLTSGRANYNEQFF
-,-,TRBV12-3/TRBV12-4,TRBJ1-5,TGTGCCAGCAGACAAGAAGGGGGTGCGTTTGGGCCCCAGCATTTT,CASRQEGGAFGPQHF
few,-,TRBV20-1,TRBJ2-3,TGCAGTGCCAGGCTCACAGATACGCAGTATTTT,CSARLTDTQYF
few,TRBD2,TRBV7-2,TRBJ2-1,TGTGCCAGCAGCAAGACCGGGACTAGCGGTGGTGAGCAGTTCTTC,CASSKTGTSGGEQFF
-,-,TRBV27,TRBJ2-2,TGTGCCAGCAGTTTATTAGGGGCTTCGAACACCGGGGAGCTGTTTTTT,CASSLLGASNTGELFF
few,-,TRBV5-5,TRBJ2-5,TGTGCCAGCAGCTTGCGGTTGGAGTCGGGAGAGACCCAGTACTTC,CASSLRLESGETQYF
-,TRBD2,TRBV12-3/TRBV12-4,TRBJ2-7,TGTGCCAGCAGTTTGACTAGCGGGAGTTGGTACGAGCAGTACTTC,CASSLTSGSWYEQYF
-,TRBD1,TRBV20-1,TRBJ2-7,TGCAGTGCTAGAAGCAGGAACAGGGGCTTTAGCGAGCAGTACTTC,CSARSRNRGFSEQYF
-,-,TRBV9,TRBJ1-2,TGTGCCAGCAGCGACGGAGATCGGTATGGCTACACCTTC,CASSDGDRYGYTF
many,-,TRBV12-3/TRBV12-4,TRBJ2-3,TGTGCCAGCGTTCGTAAGGTCCTCGATACGCAGTATTTT,CASVRKVLDTQYF
many,-,TRBV5-1,TRBJ2-2,TGCGCCAGCAGCTTGGACGGAACGAACACCGGGGAGCTGTTTTTT,CASSLDGTNTGELFF
many,TRBD1,TRBV12-3/TRBV12-4,TRBJ2-1,TGTGCCAGCAGAGTAGAGTTTGGACAGGGGGGTTATGAGCAGTTCTTC,CASRVEFGQGGYEQFF
few,-,TRBV12-3/TRBV12-4,TRBJ2-7,TGTGCCAGCAGTCATCAGCTAAGCTCCTACGAGCAGTACTTC,CASSHQLSSYEQYF
-,-,TRBV20-1,TRBJ2-3,TGCAGTGCTAAACAGGCGTCAGATACGCAGTATTTT,CSAKQASDTQYF
-,-,TRBV7-2,TRBJ2-7,TGTGCCAGCAGCCTGGGACCGCTCTTTCCATACGAGCAGTACTTC,CASSLGPLFPYEQYF